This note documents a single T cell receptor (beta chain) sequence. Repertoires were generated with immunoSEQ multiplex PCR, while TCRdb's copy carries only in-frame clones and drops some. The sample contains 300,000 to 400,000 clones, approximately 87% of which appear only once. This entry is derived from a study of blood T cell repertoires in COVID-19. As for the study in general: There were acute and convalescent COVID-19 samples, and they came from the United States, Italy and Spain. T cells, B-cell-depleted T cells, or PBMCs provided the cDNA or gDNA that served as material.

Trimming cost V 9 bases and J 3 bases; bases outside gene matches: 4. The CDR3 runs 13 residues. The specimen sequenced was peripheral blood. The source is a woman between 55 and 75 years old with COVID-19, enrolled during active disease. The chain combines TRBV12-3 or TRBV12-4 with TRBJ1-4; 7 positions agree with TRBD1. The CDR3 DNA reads TGTGCCAGTGTCAGGGGGGCTAATGAAAAACTGTTTTTT. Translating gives CASVRGANEKLFF.